These 14 T cell receptor beta chains share one sample of origin, sequenced in a study of beta chain features in type 1 diabetes. Every bit of the isolated RNA underwent reverse transcription, so sequencing read expressed TCRB transcripts. Data came from immunoSEQ multiplex PCR; TCRdb stores just in-frame clones and leaves some out. The table has about 140,000 clones, about 9.7% seen once. The sequencing input was central memory CD4+ T cells from blood. Receptors were obtained from a woman aged 40-49 years in good health.

This clone was found a few times. V and J are TRBV11-2 and TRBJ2-2; D not resolved. The V gene lost 1 base and the J gene lost 4 bases, with 7 bases spanning the gap. The CDR3 has 14 amino acids. Germline CDR1 is SGHAT and CDR2 is FQNNGV. The CDR3, as DNA: TGTGCCAGCAGCTTAGTGGCTCTCACCGGGGAGCTGTTTTTT. Its protein is CASSLVALTGELFF.

V gene TRBV13 combines with J gene TRBJ1-4; 9 bases are shared with TRBD1. The CDR3 sequence is 15 residues long. V gave up 6 bases and J gave up 8 bases; unmatched junction bases: 10. CDR1 and CDR2 (germline): PRHDT, FYEKMQ (reference sequence). Here the CDR3 reads CASRPAGTGTEKLFF. CDR3 DNA sequence: TGTGCCAGCAGGCCGGCCGGGACAGGGACCGAAAAACTGTTTTTT.

There are many counts of this clone. CDR3 nucleotides: TGCGCCAGCAGCCAAGAGTCGACAGGGGGGATTTGGCCCCTCCACTTT. It encodes CASSQESTGGIWPLHF. The V and J genes are TRBV4-3 and TRBJ1-6, with TRBD1 matching 9 bases. The junction had 10 bases not matched to a gene; V was cut back by 0 bases and J by 13 bases. Germline assignment: CDR1 LGHNA and CDR2 YSLEER. The CDR3 has 16 amino acids.

In its sample, this clone was seen a few times. The V gene is TRBV5-4, the J gene TRBJ2-5; 12 positions agree with TRBD1. The CDR3 spans 16 residues. V trimming: 1 base; J trimming: 5 bases; junction bases outside the gene matches: 6. The V gene's germline CDR1 is SGHNT and CDR2 YYREEE (reference sequence). The CDR3 DNA reads as TGTGCCAGCAGCTTGCTAGGGACAGGGGGCCGTGAGACCCAGTACTTC. This gives the protein CASSLLGTGGRETQYF.

This clone was counted between two and nine times. The V gene is TRBV7-9, the J gene TRBJ1-2, with 8 bases identical to TRBD1. This CDR3 comprises 16 residues. Germline V lookup: CDR1 SEHNR, CDR2 FQNEAQ (reference sequence). Trimming at V came to 4 bases and at J to 7 bases, leaving 14 bases not matched to a gene. CDR3 nucleotides: TGTGCCAGCAGCTCCCCATTGAGTGCAGGGGGCACTGGCTACACCTTC. Amino acid sequence: CASSSPLSAGGTGYTF.

This clone was seen ten or more times. This chain links TRBV2 with TRBJ2-2; maybe TRBD1 (5 bases). Germline-derived CDR1 and CDR2 are SNHLY and FYNNEI. V lost 11 bases and J lost 2, with 15 bases in between. This CDR3 comprises 14 residues. The CDR3 DNA reads TGTGCCGTAGGAAAGACAGACAACACCGGGGAGCTGTTTTTT. Protein: CAVGKTDNTGELFF.

This clone showed up just a few times. The chain links TRBV6-5 to TRBJ2-2, with 7 bases that match TRBD1. The CDR3 covers 15 residues. The ends lost 5 bases at V and 4 bases at J; junction bases unmatched: 7. In germline, CDR1 is MNHEY, CDR2 SVGAGI. CDR3 bases: TGTGCCAGCAGTCGACAGGGTATGAGCACCGGGGAGCTGTTTTTT. Its protein is CASSRQGMSTGELFF.

To note about this clone: The sample holds other DNA sequences that translate to the same CDR3. This sequence joins TRBV20-1 and TRBJ1-2; D ambiguous. The CDR3 is made up of 11 amino acids. Between the trimmed V and J ends, which lost 2 bases and 4 bases, there was a span of 5 bases. Germline CDR1 is DFQATT and CDR2 is SNEGSKA (reference sequence). CDR3 sequence: CSARLSYGYTF. The CDR3, as DNA: TGCAGTGCTAGACTCAGCTATGGCTACACCTTC.

This clone has more than one count but fewer than ten. The chain couples TRBV7-2 to TRBJ2-5; weak D call: TRBD1 (6 bases). V was shortened by 5 bases and J by 5 bases, with 15 bases between the two germline ends. Germline CDR1 reads SGHTA; CDR2 reads FQGNSA. This CDR3 region has 14 residues. The CDR3 here is CASSRSRGEETQYF. The CDR3 DNA sequence: TGTGCCAGCAGCCGAAGCAGGGGAGAGGAGACCCAGTACTTC.

This clone was observed a handful of times. The rearrangement uses TRBV2 and TRBJ2-1; D uncertain. Germline V lookup: CDR1 SNHLY, CDR2 FYNNEI. The germline V and J ends were trimmed by 8 bases and 12 bases, with 14 bases remaining between them. The CDR3 runs to 11 residues. The CDR3 loop is CASESALGQFF. CDR3 DNA: TGTGCCAGCGAGTCGGCTCTAGGGCAGTTCTTC. Full variable domain (remainder filled in from reference TRBV2 and TRBJ2-1): EPEVTQTPSHQVTQMGQEVILRCVPISNHLYFYWYRQILGQKVEFLVSFYNNEISEKSEIFDDQFSVERPDGSNFTLKIRSTKLEDSAMYFCASESALGQFFGPGTRLTVL.

This clone was found a few times. The V and J genes are TRBV4-3 and TRBJ1-1; TRBD1 agrees at 9 bases. Germline values: CDR1 LGHNA, CDR2 YSLEER. The CDR3 totals 18 residues. V was pared by 2 bases and J by 1 base, with 11 bases of the junction left unmatched. CDR3 DNA: TGCGCCAGCAGCCAATTCGGCGGACAGGGGAGAGCGAACACTGAAGCTTTCTTT. This translates into CASSQFGGQGRANTEAFF.

This chain uses TRBV9 with TRBJ2-6, with D perhaps matching TRBD1 (6 bases). CDR1 is SGDLS and CDR2 is YYNGEE in the germline V gene. Between the trimmed V and J ends, which lost 4 bases and 4 bases, there was a span of 12 bases. This CDR3 is built from 15 residues. The DNA of the CDR3 is TGTGCCAGCAGCATAAGGGGGAGAGGGGCCAACGTCCTGACTTTC. Translating it yields CASSIRGRGANVLTF.

The chain joins TRBV7-2 to TRBJ1-6; unclear D gene. V was trimmed by 0 bases and J by 7 bases, leaving 7 bases between them. Germline values: CDR1 SGHTA, CDR2 FQGNSA. This CDR3 region has 14 residues. The chain's CDR3 is CASSLATRNSPLHF. CDR3 nucleotides: TGTGCCAGCAGCTTAGCGACAAGGAATTCACCCCTCCACTTT. The full variable domain, rest sourced from reference TRBV7-2 and TRBJ1-6, is GAGVSQSPSNKVTEKGKDVELRCDPISGHTALYWYRQSLGQGLEFLIYFQGNSAPDKSGLPSDRFSAERTGGSVSTLTIQRTQQEDSAVYLCASSLATRNSPLHFGNGTRLTVT.

J is TRBJ1-2 and V is TRBV5-8, with TRBD1 as a possible D gene (5 bases). Germline V gene data show CDR1 as SGHTS and CDR2 as YDEGEE. The CDR3 length is 12 residues. V shed 6 bases and J shed 4 bases, with 10 bases lying between them. The CDR3 here is CASNQGFYGYTF. In nucleotides, the CDR3 is TGTGCCAGCAACCAGGGATTCTATGGCTACACCTTC. The variable domain in full, with the rest retrieved from reference TRBV5-8 and TRBJ1-2, is EAGVTQSPTHLIKTRGQQATLRCSPISGHTSVYWYQQALGLGLQFLLWYDEGEERNRGNFPPRFSGRQFPNYSSELNVNALELEDSALYLCASNQGFYGYTFGSGTRLTVV.